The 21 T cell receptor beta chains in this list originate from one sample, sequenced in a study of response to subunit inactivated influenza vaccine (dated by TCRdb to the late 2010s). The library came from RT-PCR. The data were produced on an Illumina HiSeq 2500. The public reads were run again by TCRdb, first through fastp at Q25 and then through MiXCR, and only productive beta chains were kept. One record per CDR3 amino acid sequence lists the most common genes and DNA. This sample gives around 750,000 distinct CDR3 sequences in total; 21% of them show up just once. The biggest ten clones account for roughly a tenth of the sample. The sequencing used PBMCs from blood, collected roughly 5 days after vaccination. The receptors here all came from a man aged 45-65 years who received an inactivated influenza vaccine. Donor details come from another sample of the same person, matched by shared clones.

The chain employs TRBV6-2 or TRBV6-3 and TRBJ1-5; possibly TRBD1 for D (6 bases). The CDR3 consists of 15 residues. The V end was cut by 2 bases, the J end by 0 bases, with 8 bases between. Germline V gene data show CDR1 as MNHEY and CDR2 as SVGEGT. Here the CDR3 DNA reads TGTGCCAGCAGTTACCAGGGGATTAGCAATCAGCCCCAGCATTTT. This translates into CASSYQGISNQPQHF.

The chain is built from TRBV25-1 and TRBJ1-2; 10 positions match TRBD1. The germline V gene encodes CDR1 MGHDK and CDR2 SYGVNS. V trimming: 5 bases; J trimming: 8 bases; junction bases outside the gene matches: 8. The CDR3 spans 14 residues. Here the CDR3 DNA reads TGTGCCAGCAGTTACGACAGGGGGCGTTCGGGCTACACCTTC. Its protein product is CASSYDRGRSGYTF.

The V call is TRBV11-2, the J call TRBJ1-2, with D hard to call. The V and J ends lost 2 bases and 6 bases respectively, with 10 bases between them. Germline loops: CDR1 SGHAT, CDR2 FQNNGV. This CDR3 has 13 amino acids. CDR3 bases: TGTGCCAGCAGCTTAAGCCCCCGGGATGGCTACACCTTC. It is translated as CASSLSPRDGYTF.

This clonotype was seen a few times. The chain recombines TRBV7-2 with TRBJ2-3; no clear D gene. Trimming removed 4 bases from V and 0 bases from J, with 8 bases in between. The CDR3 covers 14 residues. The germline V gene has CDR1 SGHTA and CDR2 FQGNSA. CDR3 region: CASSSYPSTDTQYF. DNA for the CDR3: TGTGCCAGCAGCTCCTACCCCAGCACAGATACGCAGTATTTT.

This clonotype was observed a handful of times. CDR3 in DNA: TGTGCCAGCAGCTCCTTAGCGGAGACATTCTACGAGCAGTACTTC. It translates to CASSSLAETFYEQYF. This chain joins TRBV5-6 and TRBJ2-7, with D perhaps TRBD2 (6 bases). In germline, CDR1 is SGHDT, CDR2 YYEEEE. The CDR3 spans 15 residues. V lost 3 bases, J lost 3 bases, and 16 bases lay in between.

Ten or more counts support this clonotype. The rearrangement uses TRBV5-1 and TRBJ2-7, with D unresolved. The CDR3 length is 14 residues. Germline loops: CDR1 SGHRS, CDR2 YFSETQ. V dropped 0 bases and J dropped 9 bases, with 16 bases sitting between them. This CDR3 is CASSLATNLRRQYF. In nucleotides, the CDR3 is TGCGCCAGCAGCTTGGCCACAAATTTAAGAAGGCAGTACTTC. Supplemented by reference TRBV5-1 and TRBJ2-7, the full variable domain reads KAGVTQTPRYLIKTRGQQVTLSCSPISGHRSVSWYQQTPGQGLQFLFEYFSETQRNKGNFPGRFSGRQFSNSRSEMNVSTLELGDSALYLCASSLATNLRRQYFGPGTRLTVT.

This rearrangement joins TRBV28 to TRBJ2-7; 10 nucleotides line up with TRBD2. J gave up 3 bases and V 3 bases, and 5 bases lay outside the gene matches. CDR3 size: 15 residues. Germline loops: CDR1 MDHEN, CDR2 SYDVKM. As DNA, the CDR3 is TGTGCCAGCAGTTTGATTCCTAGCGGGAGCTACGAGCAGTACTTC. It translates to CASSLIPSGSYEQYF.

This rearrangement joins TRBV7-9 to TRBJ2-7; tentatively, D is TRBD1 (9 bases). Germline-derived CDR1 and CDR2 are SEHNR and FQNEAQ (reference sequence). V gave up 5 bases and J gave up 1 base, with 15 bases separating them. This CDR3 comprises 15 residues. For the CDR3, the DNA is TGTGCCAGCAGCCATAGCGGGACAGGGTCCTACGAGCAGTACTTC. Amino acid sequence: CASSHSGTGSYEQYF.

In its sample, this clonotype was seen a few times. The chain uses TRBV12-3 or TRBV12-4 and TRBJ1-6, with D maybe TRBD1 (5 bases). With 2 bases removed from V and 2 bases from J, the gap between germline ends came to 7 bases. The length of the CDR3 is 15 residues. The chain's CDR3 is CASSLRGAYNSPLHF. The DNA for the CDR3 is TGTGCCAGCAGTTTAAGGGGAGCCTATAATTCACCCCTCCACTTT.

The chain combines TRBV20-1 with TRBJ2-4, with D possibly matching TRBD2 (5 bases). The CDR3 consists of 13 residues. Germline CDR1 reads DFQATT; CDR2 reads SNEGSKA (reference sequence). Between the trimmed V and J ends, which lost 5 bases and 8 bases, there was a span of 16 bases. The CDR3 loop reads CSAPGSPRDIQYF. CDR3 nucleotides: TGCAGTGCTCCCGGCTCGCCGCGGGACATTCAGTACTTC.

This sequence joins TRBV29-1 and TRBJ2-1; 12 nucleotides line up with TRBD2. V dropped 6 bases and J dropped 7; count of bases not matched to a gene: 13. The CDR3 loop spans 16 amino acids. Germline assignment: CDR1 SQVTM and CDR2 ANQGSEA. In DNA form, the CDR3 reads TGCAGCGTCAAAGCTAGCGGGGGGGCAGGTAGAAATGAGCAGTTCTTC. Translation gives CSVKASGGAGRNEQFF.

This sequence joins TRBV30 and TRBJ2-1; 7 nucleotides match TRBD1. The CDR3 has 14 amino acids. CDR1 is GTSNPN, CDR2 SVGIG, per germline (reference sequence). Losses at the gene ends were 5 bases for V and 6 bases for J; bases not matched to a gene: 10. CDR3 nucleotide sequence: TGTGCCTGGGGAGCCGGGACAGCAATCAATGAGCAGTTCTTC. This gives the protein CAWGAGTAINEQFF.

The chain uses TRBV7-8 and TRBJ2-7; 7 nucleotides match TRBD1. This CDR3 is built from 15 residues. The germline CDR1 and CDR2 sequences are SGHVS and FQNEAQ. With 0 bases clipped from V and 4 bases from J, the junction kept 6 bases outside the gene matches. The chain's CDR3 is CASSLAFTGVYEQYF. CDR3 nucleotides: TGTGCCAGCAGCTTAGCATTTACAGGGGTGTACGAGCAGTACTTC.

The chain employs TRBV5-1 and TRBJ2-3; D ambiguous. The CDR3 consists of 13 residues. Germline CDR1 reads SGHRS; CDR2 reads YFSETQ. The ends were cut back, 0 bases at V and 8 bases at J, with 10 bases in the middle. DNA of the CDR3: TGCGCCAGCAGCTTGGAATGGCAGACTACGCAGTATTTT. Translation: CASSLEWQTTQYF.

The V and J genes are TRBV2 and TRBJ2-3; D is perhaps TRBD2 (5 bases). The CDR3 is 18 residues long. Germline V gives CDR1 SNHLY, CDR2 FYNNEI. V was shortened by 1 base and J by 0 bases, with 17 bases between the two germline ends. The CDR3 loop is CASSEGAGLRASTDTQYF. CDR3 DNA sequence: TGTGCCAGCAGTGAAGGGGCAGGACTTCGTGCTAGCACAGATACGCAGTATTTT.

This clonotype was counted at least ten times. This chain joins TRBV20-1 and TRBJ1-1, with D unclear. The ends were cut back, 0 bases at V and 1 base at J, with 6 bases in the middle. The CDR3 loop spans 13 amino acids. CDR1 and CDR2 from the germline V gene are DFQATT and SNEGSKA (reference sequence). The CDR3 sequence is CSAREGGNTEAFF. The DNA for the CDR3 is TGCAGTGCTAGAGAGGGCGGGAACACTGAAGCTTTCTTT.

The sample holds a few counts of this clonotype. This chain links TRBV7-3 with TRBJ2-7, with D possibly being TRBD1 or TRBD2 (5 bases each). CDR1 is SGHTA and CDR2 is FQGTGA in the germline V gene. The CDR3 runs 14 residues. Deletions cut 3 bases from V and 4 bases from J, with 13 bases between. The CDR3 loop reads CASSFGRDLYEQYF. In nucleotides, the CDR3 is TGTGCCAGCAGCTTTGGACGGGACCTTTACGAGCAGTACTTC.

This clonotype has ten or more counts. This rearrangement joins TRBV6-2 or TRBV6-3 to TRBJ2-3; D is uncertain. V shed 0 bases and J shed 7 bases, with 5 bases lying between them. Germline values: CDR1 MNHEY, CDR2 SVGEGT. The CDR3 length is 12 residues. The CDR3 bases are TGTGCCAGCAGTTACTCGCAAAATACGCAGTATTTT. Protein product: CASSYSQNTQYF.

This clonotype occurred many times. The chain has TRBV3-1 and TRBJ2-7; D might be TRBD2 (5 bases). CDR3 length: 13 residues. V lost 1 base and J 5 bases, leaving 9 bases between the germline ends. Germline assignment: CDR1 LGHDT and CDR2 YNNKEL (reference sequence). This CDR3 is CASSQVDGNEQYF. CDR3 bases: TGTGCCAGCAGCCAAGTTGACGGGAACGAGCAGTACTTC.

The CDR3 nucleotides read TGTGCCAGCAGCTTGTTTGGCGGGAAATCCTACGAGCAGTACTTC. Translating it yields CASSLFGGKSYEQYF. J is TRBJ2-7 and V is TRBV5-6; a possible D gene is TRBD2 (6 bases). The CDR3 spans 15 residues. Per germline, CDR1 SGHDT and CDR2 YYEEEE. Trimming cost V 1 base and J 1 base, with 12 bases left between them.

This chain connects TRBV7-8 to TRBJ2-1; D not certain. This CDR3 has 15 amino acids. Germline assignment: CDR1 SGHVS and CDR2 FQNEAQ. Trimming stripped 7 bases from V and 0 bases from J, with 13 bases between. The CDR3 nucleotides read TGTGCCAGCACGTATGGGAATAGCTCCTACAATGAGCAGTTCTTC. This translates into CASTYGNSSYNEQFF.